Each of the 17 T cell receptor beta chains below was sequenced from the same sample in a study of blood T cell repertoires in COVID-19. Profiled with immunoSEQ multiplex PCR; TCRdb holds only in-frame clones, not every one. This table has about 150,000 clones, 80% to 90% appearing once. The sample comprised peripheral blood. The receptors were sampled from a man between 70 and 80 years old with acute or convalescent COVID-19.

The V and J genes are TRBV6-1 and TRBJ2-7; the D is unclear. Trimming left V 4 bases short and J 2 bases short, with 18 bases between. The CDR3 totals 16 residues. Germline V gene data show CDR1 as MNHNS and CDR2 as SASEGT. This CDR3 reads CASSVALPNSPYEQYF. CDR3 DNA sequence: TGTGCCAGCAGTGTAGCACTCCCCAACAGTCCCTACGAGCAGTACTTC.

This chain uses TRBV6-5 with TRBJ1-4; D is possibly TRBD1 (5 bases). Germline CDR1 and CDR2: MNHEY and SVGAGI. The CDR3 loop spans 14 amino acids. V gave up 4 bases and J gave up 7 bases, with 13 bases separating them. CDR3 coding DNA: TGTGCCAGCAGTTCCGAGGGGAGGGGTGAAAAACTGTTTTTT. It is translated as CASSSEGRGEKLFF.

This clone has just a few counts. The genes are TRBV12-3 or TRBV12-4 and TRBJ1-6; D is unresolved. With 3 bases removed from V and 12 bases from J, the gap between germline ends came to 9 bases. The length of the CDR3 is 12 residues. The CDR3 loop is CASSFSGQPLHF. The CDR3 DNA reads as TGTGCCAGCAGTTTTTCAGGCCAACCCCTCCACTTT.

This chain links TRBV27 with TRBJ2-7, with 8 nucleotides matching TRBD1. Germline V CDR1 and CDR2: MNHEY, SMNVEV (reference sequence). V trimming: 3 bases; J trimming: 4 bases; junction bases outside the gene matches: 8. The CDR3 is 15 residues long. The CDR3, as DNA: TGTGCCAGCAGTTTTACCGGGACAGGTCCTTACGAGCAGTACTTC. It is translated as CASSFTGTGPYEQYF.

Here the CDR3 DNA reads TGTGCCAGCAGCTTAGCGGGACGACACACCGGGGAGCTGTTTTTT. This translates into CASSLAGRHTGELFF. This chain links TRBV5-4 with TRBJ2-2, with TRBD2 matching over 7 bases. The CDR3 covers 15 residues. The V segment lost 2 bases and the J segment 3 bases; nucleotides outside the gene matches: 4. Germline V CDR1 and CDR2: SGHNT, YYREEE (reference sequence).

This clone was recorded only once. The chain uses TRBV19 and TRBJ1-4, with no clear D. V was shortened by 5 bases and J by 0 bases, with 10 bases between the two germline ends. CDR1 and CDR2 from the germline V gene are LNHDA and SQIVND (reference sequence). This CDR3 has 15 amino acids. The CDR3 protein is CASSVNSATNEKLFF. CDR3 nucleotide sequence: TGTGCCAGTAGTGTAAACAGTGCAACTAATGAAAAACTGTTTTTT.

The chain is built from TRBV29-1 and TRBJ2-5, with a possible D match to TRBD2 (5 bases). The V end was cut by 3 bases, the J end by 4 bases, with 15 bases between. CDR3 length: 14 amino acids. CDR1 and CDR2 (germline): SQVTM, ANQGSEA. CDR3 sequence (DNA): TGCAGCGTTGATGGACGGGGAGTAGGAGAGACCCAGTACTTC. Protein product: CSVDGRGVGETQYF.

The CDR3 bases are TGCGCCAGCAGCTTGGCTTCAGGGAGGGCAGGCCACGAGCAGTACTTC. Protein sequence: CASSLASGRAGHEQYF. The rearrangement links TRBV5-1 to TRBJ2-7; 7 bases align to TRBD2. The CDR3 length is 16 residues. Germline V gene data show CDR1 as SGHRS and CDR2 as YFSETQ. V trimming: 0 bases; J trimming: 5 bases; junction bases outside the gene matches: 11.

The chain has TRBV11-2 and TRBJ2-3, with D perhaps matching TRBD2 (5 bases). Germline CDR1 SGHAT, CDR2 FQNNGV. Deletions cut 2 bases from V and 2 bases from J, with 11 bases between. The CDR3 totals 15 residues. The CDR3 DNA reads as TGTGCCAGCAGCTTAACCGGACTCATCACAGATACGCAGTATTTT. It yields the protein CASSLTGLITDTQYF.

The chain carries TRBV7-2 and TRBJ2-7, with D perhaps matching TRBD2 (5 bases). Trimming cost V 2 bases and J 6 bases, with 11 bases left between them. This CDR3 spans 13 amino acids. CDR1 is SGHTA and CDR2 is FQGNSA in the germline V gene. The CDR3 loop reads CASSLKGVGEQYF. CDR3 nucleotides: TGTGCCAGCAGCTTAAAGGGAGTCGGCGAGCAGTACTTC.

This sequence joins TRBV6-1 and TRBJ1-4, with TRBD1 identical over 8 bases. The CDR3 runs to 15 residues. Germline CDR1 and CDR2: MNHNS and SASEGT. The V gene end was trimmed by 2 bases and the J gene end by 10 bases; junction bases not matched to a gene: 9. CDR3 sequence (DNA): TGTGCCAGCAGTGAACAAGGCAGGGGGCGAGGAAAACTGTTTTTT. Translated, it gives CASSEQGRGRGKLFF.

The chain combines TRBV4-3 with TRBJ2-1, with D uncertain. The CDR3 contains 13 residues. V was trimmed by 4 bases and J by 4 bases, leaving 8 bases between them. Germline V CDR1 and CDR2: LGHNA, YSLEER. The CDR3 nucleotides read TGCGCCAGCAGCCGCCACAGTTACAATGAGCAGTTCTTC. This gives the protein CASSRHSYNEQFF.

This chain joins TRBV4-1 and TRBJ2-7, with 12 bases identical to TRBD2. The germline CDR1 and CDR2 sequences are MGHRA and YSYEKL. This CDR3 spans 15 amino acids. Trimming at V came to 3 bases and at J to 4 bases, leaving 4 bases not matched to a gene. The CDR3 nucleotides are TGCGCCAGCAGCCACACTAGCGGGAGGAGGTACGAGCAGTACTTC. Translating it yields CASSHTSGRRYEQYF.

This chain uses TRBV7-2 with TRBJ2-7; 12 bases match TRBD1. CDR1 is SGHTA, CDR2 FQGNSA, per germline. With V trimmed by 0 bases and J by 10 bases, 7 bases remained unmatched. The CDR3 is 15 amino acids. The CDR3 nucleotides are TGTGCCAGCAGCTTAGCCGGGACAGGGGGCTACCCTCAGTACTTC. Protein sequence: CASSLAGTGGYPQYF.

The chain is built from TRBV5-5 and TRBJ2-3; 14 nucleotides align to TRBD2. V lost 3 bases to trimming and J lost 5 bases; unmatched junction nucleotides: 14. CDR1 SGHKS and CDR2 YYEKEE come from the germline V gene (reference sequence). The CDR3 has 19 amino acids. The CDR3 reads CASSYPGLAGEGVGDTQYF. The DNA for the CDR3 is TGTGCCAGCAGCTACCCGGGACTAGCGGGAGAGGGTGTTGGAGATACGCAGTATTTT.

The rearrangement links TRBV2 to TRBJ1-1; possible D gene TRBD1, 5 bases. V was clipped by 10 bases and J by 0 bases, with 12 bases between them. CDR1 and CDR2 from the germline V gene are SNHLY and FYNNEI. CDR3 size: 13 residues. In DNA form, the CDR3 reads TGTGCCAAGGCGACAGCGATGAACACTGAAGCTTTCTTT. It translates to CAKATAMNTEAFF.

This clone was counted a single time. The V call is TRBV20-1, the J call TRBJ2-2; D not resolved. The ends were cut back, 0 bases at V and 7 bases at J, with 3 bases in the middle. The CDR3 is 11 amino acids. The germline gives CDR1 DFQATT, CDR2 SNEGSKA (reference sequence). Here the CDR3 reads CSARDYGELFF. The CDR3 coding sequence is TGCAGTGCTAGAGATTACGGGGAGCTGTTTTTT.